Listed below are T cell receptor beta chains from one sample, sequenced in a study of T cell repertoires in cytomegalovirus infection. TCRdb reprocessed the reads with MiXCR, giving one entry per CDR3 protein. The data hold some 500,000 distinct CDR3 sequences, with under 45% observed a single time. Their recognized antigens are unknown. Material: cultured PBMCs, obtained from culture after CMV antigen stimulation. The source of these receptors is a human donor in good health (CMV status not recorded). Some clones in this sample may be carry-over from other donors' samples. Both conserved end residues are part of each CDR3. A D gene is named only where the DNA matches it firmly. The size field is filled for only some rows; it gives once, few, many or a size class.

j_gene,v_gene,abundance,d_gene,CDR3nt,CDR3aa
TRBJ2-5,TRBV6-2/TRBV6-3,few,NA,TGTGCCAGCAGTACCGGGACCGAGCAAGAGACCCAGTACTTC,CASSTGTEQETQYF
TRBJ1-5,TRBV7-6,NA,TRBD1,TGTGCCAGCAGCGGAAACCGGGACAGGCACTATAGCAATCAGCCCCAGCATTTT,CASSGNRDRHYSNQPQHF
TRBJ2-7,TRBV20-1,NA,NA,TGCAGTGCTCCCCACCGGACACTCTCCTACGAGCAGTGCTTC,CSAPHRTLSYEQCF
TRBJ2-1,TRBV7-6,NA,TRBD2,TGTGCCAGCAGCTCGCGGGCCACTAGCGGCTACAATGAGCAGTTCTTC,CASSSRATSGYNEQFF
TRBJ1-3,TRBV2,NA,TRBD1,TGTGCCAGCAAGGGACAGGTTTCTGGAAACACCATATATTTT,CASKGQVSGNTIYF
TRBJ1-5,TRBV6-5,NA,NA,TGTGCCAGCAGTCCTGACAGGTTGGCAGTAGTATACCAGCCCCAGCATTTT,CASSPDRLAVVYQPQHF
TRBJ1-2,TRBV19,few,NA,TGTGCCAGTAGTATGGTAACGGAAACTAACTATGGCTACACCTTC,CASSMVTETNYGYTF
TRBJ2-7,TRBV6-5,NA,NA,TGTGCCAGCAGTCCCCGTGCAGGGGTGGAAGAGCAGTACTTC,CASSPRAGVEEQYF
TRBJ2-3,TRBV19,NA,TRBD2,TGTGCCAGTAATAGCCCCGACGGGACTAGAGACACAGATACGCAGTATTTT,CASNSPDGTRDTDTQYF
TRBJ2-5,TRBV6-1,few,NA,TGTGCCAGCAGTTCGCACAGGTGGGGAGAGACCCAGTACTTC,CASSSHRWGETQYF
TRBJ2-1,TRBV10-3,few,NA,TGTGCCATCAGTGACAGCGGAGCAAACAATGAGCAGTTCTTC,CAISDSGANNEQFF
TRBJ2-3,TRBV5-4,NA,TRBD2,TGTGCCAGCAGCTTGGAGATAGCGGGGGGGTTCACAGATACGCAGTATTTT,CASSLEIAGGFTDTQYF
TRBJ2-3,TRBV4-2,NA,NA,TGTGCCAGCAGCCAAGATCTTGATGCTAGCTTGACAGATACGCAGTATTTT,CASSQDLDASLTDTQYF
TRBJ2-7,TRBV20-1,once,NA,TGCAGTGCTAGAGGGAACACGCACTACGAGCAGTACTTC,CSARGNTHYEQYF